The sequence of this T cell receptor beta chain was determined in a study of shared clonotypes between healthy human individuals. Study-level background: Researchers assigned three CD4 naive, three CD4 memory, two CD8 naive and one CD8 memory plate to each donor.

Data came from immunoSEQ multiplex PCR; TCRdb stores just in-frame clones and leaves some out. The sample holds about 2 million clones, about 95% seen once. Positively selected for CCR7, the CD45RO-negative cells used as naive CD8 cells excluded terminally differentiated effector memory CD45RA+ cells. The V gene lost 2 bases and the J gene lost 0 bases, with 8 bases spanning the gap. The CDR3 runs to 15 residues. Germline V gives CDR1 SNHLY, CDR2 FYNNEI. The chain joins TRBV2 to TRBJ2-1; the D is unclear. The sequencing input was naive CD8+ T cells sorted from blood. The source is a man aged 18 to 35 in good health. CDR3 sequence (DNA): TGTGCCAGCAGTGAAAGCGCAGGCTCCTACAATGAGCAGTTCTTC. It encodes CASSESAGSYNEQFF.